This is a list of T cell receptor beta chains from one sample in a study of blood T cell repertoires in COVID-19. Produced via immunoSEQ multiplex PCR; TCRdb's table is partial and in-frame only. The data show tens of thousands of clones, under 85% seen once. Sequenced sample: peripheral blood. These receptors were collected from a woman at least 80 years old with acute or convalescent COVID-19. Both conserved end residues are part of each CDR3. Each record gives: CDR3 length, D gene, J gene, clone size, V gene, CDR3 protein, CDR3 DNA. The D gene is left open where the match is weak. Clone size is shown for a subset of rows, as once, few, many or a class of expanded clone.

>16|TRBD2|TRBJ2-5|-|TRBV6-1
CASSEVPSGAQETQYF
TGTGCCAGCAGTGAAGTTCCTAGCGGAGCGCAGGAGACCCAGTACTTC
>15|-|TRBJ2-5|-|TRBV6-5
CASSHYGGLQETQYF
TGTGCCAGCAGTCATTACGGCGGGTTACAAGAGACCCAGTACTTC
>14|-|TRBJ2-7|-|TRBV20-1
CSASRRAEDGEQYF
TGCAGTGCTAGTAGGCGGGCCGAGGACGGCGAGCAGTACTTC
>14|TRBD2|TRBJ2-3|-|TRBV18
CASSRGLEEDTQYF
TGTGCCAGCTCACGAGGACTAGAAGAAGATACGCAGTATTTT
>14|TRBD1|TRBJ2-3|-|TRBV7-6
CASSLSGQVDTQYF
TGTGCCAGCAGCTTATCGGGACAGGTGGATACGCAGTATTTT
>15|TRBD2|TRBJ2-7|-|TRBV11-3
CASSLDVSGIDEQYF
TGTGCCAGCAGCTTAGATGTTAGCGGGATCGACGAGCAGTACTTC
>17|TRBD2|TRBJ2-3|-|TRBV7-6
CASSLGTSGSRTDTQYF
TGTGCCAGCAGCTTAGGGACTAGCGGGAGTAGGACAGATACGCAGTATTTT
>14|TRBD1|TRBJ1-4|-|TRBV7-9
CASSSGTGDEKLFF
TGTGCCAGCAGCTCCGGGACAGGGGATGAAAAACTGTTTTTT
>17|-|TRBJ1-2|-|TRBV18
CASSPLSGRGANYGYTF
TGTGCCAGCTCACCATTATCGGGCCGGGGGGCGAACTATGGCTACACCTTC
>13|TRBD1|TRBJ1-2|-|TRBV2
CASSEGTGYGYTF
TGTGCCAGCAGTGAGGGGACAGGGTATGGCTACACCTTC
>14|-|TRBJ1-1|-|TRBV5-1
CASSLQGNNAEAFF
TGCGCCAGCAGCTTACAGGGAAACAACGCTGAAGCTTTCTTT
>15|-|TRBJ2-7|-|TRBV18
CASSPPHGSSYEQYF
TGTGCCAGCTCACCACCGCACGGGAGCTCCTACGAGCAGTACTTC
>13|-|TRBJ1-3|few|TRBV30
CAWSGWFLDTIYF
TGTGCCTGGAGTGGTTGGTTCTTAGACACCATATATTTT
>16|-|TRBJ2-1|-|TRBV19
CASRTAPGVGYNEQFF
TGTGCCAGTAGGACCGCCCCGGGAGTGGGATACAATGAGCAGTTCTTC
>15|-|TRBJ1-1|-|TRBV27
CASSFQGGVRTEAFF
TGTGCCAGCAGTTTCCAGGGCGGAGTTCGCACTGAAGCTTTCTTT
>15|-|TRBJ1-1|-|TRBV19
CASITGWGEGSEAFF
TGTGCCAGTATCACCGGATGGGGGGAGGGTTCTGAAGCTTTCTTT
>15|-|TRBJ2-4|-|TRBV6-2/TRBV6-3
CASSFRGVAKNIQYF
TGTGCCAGCAGTTTCAGGGGGGTAGCCAAAAACATTCAGTACTTC
>16|-|TRBJ2-5|-|TRBV21-1
CASSKRIYRDQETQYF
TGTGCCAGCAGCAAAAGGATTTACAGGGACCAAGAGACCCAGTACTTC
>16|TRBD1|TRBJ1-1|-|TRBV6-1
CASSGLDRGFYTEAFF
TGTGCCAGCAGTGGATTGGACAGGGGGTTCTACACTGAAGCTTTCTTT
>16|TRBD2|TRBJ2-1|-|TRBV7-3
CASSLIAGVSYNEQFF
TGTGCCAGCAGCTTAATAGCGGGAGTATCCTACAATGAGCAGTTCTTC
>13|-|TRBJ1-5|-|TRBV29-1
CSVEAGRGQPQHF
TGCAGCGTTGAGGCAGGGAGGGGTCAGCCCCAGCATTTT
>13|-|TRBJ1-1|-|TRBV30
CAWSVAGLPGAFF
TGTGCCTGGAGTGTGGCAGGGCTCCCCGGAGCTTTCTTT
>14|TRBD1|TRBJ2-5|-|TRBV7-2
CASRSGTGEETQYF
TGTGCCAGCAGGTCCGGGACAGGGGAAGAGACCCAGTACTTC
>15|-|TRBJ1-1|-|TRBV4-2
CASSHLRGYVTEAFF
TGTGCCAGCAGCCACCTACGAGGGTACGTCACTGAAGCTTTCTTT
>15|-|TRBJ2-5|-|TRBV7-2
CASSLAGASGETQYF
TGTGCCAGCAGCTTAGCAGGAGCTTCGGGGGAGACCCAGTACTTC
>14|-|TRBJ2-7|-|TRBV28
CASSFSGGSYEQYF
TGTGCCAGCAGTTTTTCTGGGGGGTCCTACGAGCAGTACTTC
>15|TRBD1|TRBJ2-2|-|TRBV30
CAWSRGQGNTGELFF
TGTGCCTGGAGTCGCGGACAGGGGAACACCGGGGAGCTGTTTTTT
>14|TRBD1|TRBJ1-2|-|TRBV5-1
CASSLQGGYDGYTF
TGCGCCAGCAGCCTACAGGGGGGGTACGATGGCTACACCTTC
>12|-|TRBJ2-7|few|TRBV21-1
CASRQGFSEQYF
TGTGCCAGCCGACAGGGGTTTAGCGAGCAGTACTTC
>14|TRBD1|TRBJ2-7|-|TRBV5-1
CASSTRQGSYEQYF
TGCGCCAGCAGCACCCGACAGGGGTCCTACGAGCAGTACTTC
>13|-|TRBJ2-1|few|TRBV3-1/TRBV3-2
CASSPPSYNEQFF
TGTGCCAGCAGCCCCCCTTCCTACAATGAGCAGTTCTTC
>13|-|TRBJ2-3|-|TRBV11-2
CASSLPRGDTQYF
TGTGCCAGCAGCTTACCCCGGGGGGATACGCAGTATTTT
>16|TRBD1|TRBJ1-4|-|TRBV7-2
CASSALTGAANEKLFF
TGTGCCAGCAGCGCCCTGACAGGGGCGGCTAATGAAAAACTGTTTTTT
>12|-|TRBJ1-2|-|TRBV18
CASSPEGHGYTF
TGTGCCAGCTCACCGGAGGGACATGGCTACACCTTC
>12|-|TRBJ2-1|-|TRBV15
CATSRDLFEQFF
TGTGCCACCAGCAGAGATCTGTTTGAGCAGTTCTTC
>16|TRBD2|TRBJ2-1|-|TRBV19
CASLGTSGSSYNEQFF
TGTGCCAGTTTGGGAACTAGCGGGAGCTCCTACAATGAGCAGTTCTTC
>15|-|TRBJ2-1|few|TRBV3-1/TRBV3-2
CASSQVGRADNEQFF
TGTGCCAGCAGCCAAGTGGGCAGGGCGGACAATGAGCAGTTCTTC
>14|TRBD1|TRBJ1-1|few|TRBV7-9
CASRRGAGGTEAFF
TGTGCCAGCAGAAGGGGCGCAGGGGGCACTGAAGCTTTCTTT
>13|-|TRBJ1-1|-|TRBV18
CASSPGQGTEAFF
TGTGCCAGCTCACCTGGACAAGGGACTGAAGCTTTCTTT
>15|-|TRBJ2-2|-|TRBV7-2
CASSTTLIGTGELFF
TGTGCCAGCAGCACGACTCTGATTGGCACCGGGGAGCTGTTTTTT
>16|-|TRBJ1-1|-|TRBV12-5
CASGRHRDPPFTEAFF
TGTGCTAGTGGTAGGCACAGGGACCCACCCTTCACTGAAGCTTTCTTT
>16|-|TRBJ1-2|-|TRBV4-1
CASSQDLTMRSYGYTF
TGCGCCAGCAGCCAAGATTTAACCATGAGGAGCTATGGCTACACCTTC
>13|TRBD1|TRBJ1-1|-|TRBV19
CASSERTGTEAFF
TGTGCCAGTAGTGAACGGACAGGGACCGAAGCTTTCTTT
>16|-|TRBJ1-2|-|TRBV4-1
CASSQDPGPTHYGYTF
TGCGCCAGCAGCCAAGATCCTGGGCCAACCCACTATGGCTACACCTTC
>15|TRBD1|TRBJ1-1|once|TRBV5-1
CASSGRDRANTEAFF
TGCGCCAGCAGCGGCAGAGACAGGGCGAACACTGAAGCTTTCTTT
>17|TRBD1|TRBJ2-1|-|TRBV15
CATSRDQGAPSYNEQFF
TGTGCCACCAGCAGAGATCAGGGGGCACCCTCCTACAATGAGCAGTTCTTC
>15|-|TRBJ1-4|-|TRBV5-1
CASSLQRGTNEKLFF
TGCGCCAGCAGCTTGCAGCGGGGGACTAATGAAAAACTGTTTTTT
>17|-|TRBJ2-2|-|TRBV9
CASSDGRLGGGTGELFF
TGTGCCAGCAGCGACGGGCGGCTGGGAGGAGGCACCGGGGAGCTGTTTTTT
>14|TRBD1|TRBJ2-7|-|TRBV6-5
CASRPGQVLYEQYF
TGTGCCAGCAGACCGGGACAGGTGTTATACGAGCAGTACTTC
>15|-|TRBJ1-4|-|TRBV18
CASSPGGTSNEKLFF
TGTGCCAGCTCTCCAGGCGGGACTTCTAATGAAAAACTGTTTTTT
>17|TRBD2|TRBJ2-7|-|TRBV7-8
CASSFGTSRPEAYEQYF
TGTGCCAGCAGCTTCGGGACTAGCCGTCCCGAGGCCTACGAGCAGTACTTC